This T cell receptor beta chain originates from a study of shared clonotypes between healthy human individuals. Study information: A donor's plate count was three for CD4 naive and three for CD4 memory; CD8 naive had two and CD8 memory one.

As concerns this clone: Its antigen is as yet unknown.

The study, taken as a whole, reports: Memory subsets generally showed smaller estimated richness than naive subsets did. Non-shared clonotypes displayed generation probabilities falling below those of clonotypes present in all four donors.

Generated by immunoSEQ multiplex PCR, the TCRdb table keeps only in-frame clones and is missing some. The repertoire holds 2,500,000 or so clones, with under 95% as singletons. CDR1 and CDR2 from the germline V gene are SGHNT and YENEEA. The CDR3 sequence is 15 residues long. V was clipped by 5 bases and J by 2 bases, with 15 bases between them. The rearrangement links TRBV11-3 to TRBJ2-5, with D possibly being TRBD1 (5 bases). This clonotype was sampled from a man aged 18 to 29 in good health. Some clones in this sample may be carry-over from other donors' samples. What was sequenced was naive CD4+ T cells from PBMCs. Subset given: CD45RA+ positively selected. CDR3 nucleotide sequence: TGTGCCAGCAGCCTCCACTCAGGGCGACAAGAGACCCAGTACTTC. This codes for CASSLHSGRQETQYF.